The 29 T cell receptor beta chains in this list originate from one sample, sequenced in a study of TIL therapy for anti-PD-1-resistant metastatic lung cancer. This was the immunoSEQ v3 assay. TCRdb's table, derived via immunoSEQ multiplex PCR, lists solely in-frame clones and lacks some. The table includes 25,000 to 40,000 clones, about 80% detected once. As for time point: pre-treatment sample, taken before nivolumab and TIL therapy. Source: blood, taken at baseline. The receptors originated from a woman between 30 and 80 years old with non-small cell lung cancer.

The chain links TRBV5-1 to TRBJ2-2, with D uncertain. Germline CDR1 SGHRS, CDR2 YFSETQ. This CDR3 has 17 amino acids. Deletions cut 4 bases from V and 6 bases from J, with 22 bases between. The CDR3 reads CASSQELWGVGPGELFF. The DNA of the CDR3 is TGCGCCAGCAGCCAGGAACTTTGGGGTGTTGGTCCCGGGGAGCTGTTTTTT.

The chain combines TRBV18 with TRBJ2-7, with 7 nucleotides matching TRBD2. Looked up from germline, CDR1 is KGHSH and CDR2 is LQKENI. The trim removed 3 bases at V and 4 bases at J, leaving 9 bases unmatched. The CDR3 covers 15 residues. The chain's CDR3 is CASSPSAGVKYEQYF. As DNA, the CDR3 is TGTGCCAGCTCACCGTCGGCGGGAGTGAAGTACGAGCAGTACTTC.

The chain employs TRBV11-2 and TRBJ2-3; D not resolved. The CDR3 contains 11 residues. Trimming stripped 5 bases from V and 11 bases from J, with 11 bases between. Germline CDR1 reads SGHAT; CDR2 reads FQNNGV. The CDR3 bases are TGTGCCAGCAGCCACGGCCCCGGGCAGTATTTT. Translating gives CASSHGPGQYF.

This clone has a handful of counts. The CDR3 loop reads CAISTSDTEAFF. The CDR3 DNA reads TGTGCCATCAGTACCTCAGACACTGAAGCTTTCTTT. The gene calls are TRBV10-3 and TRBJ1-1; no reliable D call. V lost 5 bases and J lost 3, with 7 bases in between. The CDR3 spans 12 residues. CDR1 ENHRY and CDR2 SYGVKD come from the germline V gene.

This clone was recorded only once. J is TRBJ1-2 and V is TRBV2; 8 nucleotides line up with TRBD1. Germline trimming cut 6 bases from V and 2 bases from J; bases unmatched to any gene: 8. The CDR3 covers 15 residues. Germline values: CDR1 SNHLY, CDR2 FYNNEI. The CDR3 is CASSPDRGGNYGYTF. The CDR3 region has the DNA TGTGCCAGCAGCCCCGACAGGGGCGGCAACTATGGCTACACCTTC. Supplemented by reference TRBV2 and TRBJ1-2, the full variable domain reads EPEVTQTPSHQVTQMGQEVILRCVPISNHLYFYWYRQILGQKVEFLVSFYNNEISEKSEIFDDQFSVERPDGSNFTLKIRSTKLEDSAMYFCASSPDRGGNYGYTFGSGTRLTVV.

The genes are TRBV30 and TRBJ1-1; 7 bases agree with TRBD1. The ends lost 2 bases at V and 4 bases at J; junction bases unmatched: 10. Looked up from germline, CDR1 is GTSNPN and CDR2 is SVGIG (reference sequence). The CDR3 sequence is 15 residues long. The CDR3 bases are TGTGCCTGGAGTAAGGGGGCCAGGCCAGGCACTGAAGCTTTCTTT. It translates to CAWSKGARPGTEAFF.

This clone was observed a few times. The V call is TRBV12-5, the J call TRBJ1-3; tentatively, D is TRBD1 (6 bases). Germline CDR1 reads LGHNT; CDR2 reads FRNRAP. CDR3 size: 15 residues. V dropped 3 bases and J dropped 2 bases, with 11 bases sitting between them. The CDR3 is CASGFGGLTGNTIYF. The CDR3 DNA reads as TGTGCTAGTGGTTTCGGGGGGCTAACTGGAAACACCATATATTTT.

In this sample, this clone turned up once. V gene TRBV5-5 combines with J gene TRBJ2-3, with D possibly TRBD2 on 6 matching bases. With 0 bases removed from V and 2 bases from J, the gap between germline ends came to 22 bases. CDR1 is SGHKS and CDR2 is YYEKEE in the germline V gene (reference sequence). The CDR3 runs to 19 residues. The CDR3 protein is CASSLAPARGRHTTDTQYF. Here the CDR3 DNA reads TGTGCCAGCAGCTTGGCCCCAGCGCGGGGTAGACACACCACAGATACGCAGTATTTT.

The rearrangement links TRBV5-1 to TRBJ1-1; D is possibly TRBD1 (6 bases). The CDR3 spans 13 residues. V lost 3 bases to trimming and J lost 8 bases, with 14 bases between them. Per germline, CDR1 SGHRS and CDR2 YFSETQ. The CDR3 bases are TGCGCCAGCAGCTCCGGACAGTCCCCCGAAGCTTTCTTT. This gives the protein CASSSGQSPEAFF.

A single count supports this clone. The J gene is TRBJ2-7, the V gene TRBV6-1, with unresolved D. This CDR3 spans 14 amino acids. V shed 0 bases and J shed 2 bases, with 8 bases lying between them. CDR1 is MNHNS and CDR2 is SASEGT in the germline V gene. The CDR3 protein is CASSEAKPPYEQYF. In DNA, the CDR3 is TGTGCCAGCAGTGAAGCTAAACCGCCCTACGAGCAGTACTTC.

CDR3 DNA sequence: TGTGCCAGCAGCTCCGGACTTCTGCTCGCTGGCAATGAGCAGTTCTTC. Translated, it gives CASSSGLLLAGNEQFF. The chain has TRBV7-9 and TRBJ2-1; D possibly corresponds to TRBD2 (5 bases). Germline V gene sequence: CDR1 SEHNR, CDR2 FQNEAQ (reference sequence). The CDR3 length is 16 residues. V was shortened by 4 bases and J by 6 bases, with 19 bases between the two germline ends.

CDR3 sequence (DNA): TGTGCCAGCAGTTACTCCGAAGGCCTAGCGGGTGAGCAGTACTTC. Its translation is CASSYSEGLAGEQYF. The chain is built from TRBV6-5 and TRBJ2-7; 8 nucleotides match TRBD2. Losses at the gene ends were 0 bases for V and 7 bases for J; bases not matched to a gene: 8. CDR1 is MNHEY and CDR2 is SVGAGI in the germline V gene. The CDR3 length is 15 residues.

The CDR3 here is CASSVETVNIQYF. The CDR3 nucleotides read TGTGCCAGCAGTGTGGAGACAGTAAACATTCAGTACTTC. This rearrangement joins TRBV2 to TRBJ2-4; possible D gene TRBD1, 5 bases. The V and J ends lost 4 bases and 6 bases respectively, with 10 bases between them. Germline V gene sequence: CDR1 SNHLY, CDR2 FYNNEI. The length of the CDR3 is 13 residues.

This chain joins TRBV6-6 and TRBJ2-7; 12 nucleotides align to TRBD1. The V segment lost 6 bases and the J segment 6 bases; nucleotides outside the gene matches: 9. CDR1 MNHNY and CDR2 SVGAGI come from the germline V gene (reference sequence). The CDR3 runs 15 residues. The CDR3: CASSRSGTGGLEQYF. For the CDR3, the DNA is TGTGCCAGCAGCCGCTCCGGGACAGGGGGCCTCGAGCAGTACTTC.

The chain is built from TRBV5-1 and TRBJ2-1; D is perhaps TRBD1 or TRBD2 (7 bases each). CDR1 and CDR2 (germline): SGHRS, YFSETQ. V lost 3 bases, J lost 9 bases, and 22 bases lay in between. This CDR3 has 16 residues. The CDR3 DNA follows: TGCGCCAGCAGCTCTGGGGACTACAGGGGCCGCCTTGAGCAGTTCTTC. Translation: CASSSGDYRGRLEQFF. The variable domain in full, with the rest retrieved from reference TRBV5-1 and TRBJ2-1, is KAGVTQTPRYLIKTRGQQVTLSCSPISGHRSVSWYQQTPGQGLQFLFEYFSETQRNKGNFPGRFSGRQFSNSRSEMNVSTLELGDSALYLCASSSGDYRGRLEQFFGPGTRLTVL.

The V gene is TRBV9, the J gene TRBJ2-3; no firm D call. The germline CDR1 and CDR2 sequences are SGDLS and YYNGEE. The CDR3 is 14 amino acids. The ends were cut back, 0 bases at V and 0 bases at J, with 5 bases in the middle. The CDR3 nucleotides are TGTGCCAGCAGCGTAGATCCAAGCACAGATACGCAGTATTTT. As protein: CASSVDPSTDTQYF. The variable domain in full, completed from reference TRBV9 and TRBJ2-3, reads DSGVTQTPKHLITATGQRVTLRCSPRSGDLSVYWYQQSLDQGLQFLIQYYNGEERAKGNILERFSAQQFPDLHSELNLSSLELGDSALYFCASSVDPSTDTQYFGPGTRLTVL.

V and J are TRBV19 and TRBJ1-1, with D uncertain. The CDR3 contains 12 residues. Germline values: CDR1 LNHDA, CDR2 SQIVND (reference sequence). With 4 bases removed from V and 8 bases from J, the gap between germline ends came to 11 bases. DNA of the CDR3: TGTGCCAGTAGTAGGCGGACCGCCGAAGCTTTCTTT. This gives the protein CASSRRTAEAFF.

By its share, this clone is medium-sized. A read error may account for a junction end that differs from germline. The chain carries TRBV19 and TRBJ2-6, with a possible D match to TRBD2 (5 bases). Germline V lookup: CDR1 LNHDA, CDR2 SQIVND (reference sequence). The CDR3 sequence is 17 residues long. CDR3 region: CASSLEGKSSGANVLTF. CDR3 coding DNA: TGTGCCAGTAGTTTAGAGGGTAAAAGCTCTGGGGCCAACGTCCTGACTTTC.

The gene calls are TRBV28 and TRBJ2-1; 8 bases match TRBD2. The V gene's germline CDR1 is MDHEN and CDR2 SYDVKM. The CDR3 is 15 amino acids. With V trimmed by 6 bases and J by 4 bases, 8 bases remained unmatched. The DNA for the CDR3 is TGTGCCAGCAGGAGAATGAGCGGGAGATACAATGAGCAGTTCTTC. This encodes CASRRMSGRYNEQFF.

The rearrangement joins TRBV6-1 to TRBJ2-6, with D unresolved. CDR3 length equals 13 residues. V was trimmed by 7 bases and J by 0 bases, leaving 4 bases between them. CDR1 MNHNS and CDR2 SASEGT come from the germline V gene. DNA of the CDR3: TGTGCCAGCACGATCTCTGGGGCCAACGTCCTGACTTTC. Translating it yields CASTISGANVLTF.

The chain is built from TRBV2 and TRBJ1-2; no reliable D call. There are 13 residues in the CDR3. The germline CDR1 and CDR2 sequences are SNHLY and FYNNEI. Trimming took 1 base from V and 4 from J, leaving 7 bases between them. CDR3 sequence reads: CASSEGRFYGYTF. CDR3 bases: TGTGCCAGCAGTGAAGGGAGGTTCTATGGCTACACCTTC. Based on the CDR3 plus reference TRBV2 and TRBJ1-2, the full variable domain is EPEVTQTPSHQVTQMGQEVILRCVPISNHLYFYWYRQILGQKVEFLVSFYNNEISEKSEIFDDQFSVERPDGSNFTLKIRSTKLEDSAMYFCASSEGRFYGYTFGSGTRLTVV.

V is TRBV19 and J is TRBJ2-5, with D possibly TRBD2 on 5 matching bases. The germline gives CDR1 LNHDA, CDR2 SQIVND (reference sequence). Trimming cost V 3 bases and J 1 base, with 15 bases left between them. CDR3 length: 16 amino acids. CDR3 residues: CASSMISSGPQETQYF. DNA of the CDR3: TGTGCCAGTAGTATGATATCCAGCGGTCCCCAAGAGACCCAGTACTTC.

This clone was seen only a few times. The V call is TRBV30, the J call TRBJ1-1; TRBD1 agrees at 7 bases. V shed 5 bases and J 1 base; nucleotides not matched to a gene: 10. This CDR3 spans 15 amino acids. CDR1 and CDR2 (germline): GTSNPN, SVGIG (reference sequence). The CDR3 DNA is TGTGCCTGGGACCCTGGGACAGCCGGGAACACTGAAGCTTTCTTT. It encodes CAWDPGTAGNTEAFF. Variable domain in full (rest from reference TRBV30 and TRBJ1-1): SQTIHQWPATLVQPVGSPLSLECTVEGTSNPNLYWYRQAAGRGLQLLFYSVGIGQISSEVPQNLSASRPQDRQFILSSKKLLLSDSGFYLCAWDPGTAGNTEAFFGQGTRLTVV.

This clone has only a few counts. V is TRBV30 and J is TRBJ1-1; D unresolved. The V and J ends lost 0 bases and 0 bases respectively, with 8 bases between them. The CDR3 covers 14 residues. Germline loops: CDR1 GTSNPN, CDR2 SVGIG (reference sequence). CDR3 DNA: TGTGCCTGGAGTGTAGGTCAGCTGAACACTGAAGCTTTCTTT. Protein sequence: CAWSVGQLNTEAFF.

The chain combines TRBV5-4 with TRBJ2-5; no clear D. Germline V lookup: CDR1 SGHNT, CDR2 YYREEE (reference sequence). This CDR3 has 13 amino acids. The germline V and J ends were trimmed by 0 bases and 5 bases, with 8 bases remaining between them. In DNA, the CDR3 is TGTGCCAGCAGCTTGGTAGGTCTGGAGACCCAGTACTTC. Protein sequence: CASSLVGLETQYF.

This clone was found a few times. The V and J genes are TRBV15 and TRBJ1-5, with D uncertain. In germline, CDR1 is LNHNV, CDR2 YYDKDF (reference sequence). V was shortened by 0 bases and J by 7 bases, with 13 bases between the two germline ends. This CDR3 has 15 residues. CDR3 loop: CATSRDLRSDQPQHF. The CDR3, as DNA: TGTGCCACCAGCAGAGATCTGAGGTCGGACCAGCCCCAGCATTTT.

The rearrangement uses TRBV5-1 and TRBJ1-2; 7 positions agree with TRBD1. There are 15 residues in the CDR3. With V trimmed by 4 bases and J by 1 base, 7 bases remained unmatched. Germline V gene data show CDR1 as SGHRS and CDR2 as YFSETQ. In DNA form, the CDR3 reads TGCGCCAGCAGCCCGGACAGGAGAAATAACTATGGCTACACCTTC. Encoded protein: CASSPDRRNNYGYTF.

The chain couples TRBV11-3 to TRBJ2-2; unclear D gene. CDR3 length: 14 amino acids. The germline V and J ends were trimmed by 6 bases and 5 bases, with 13 bases remaining between them. Germline V gene sequence: CDR1 SGHNT, CDR2 YENEEA. The CDR3 spells CASRSGTRTGELFF. CDR3 bases: TGTGCCAGCAGATCGGGCACACGGACCGGGGAGCTGTTTTTT.

This clone was counted a few times. The CDR3 protein is CASSRQGGPYEQYF. The CDR3 nucleotides are TGTGCCAGCAGCAGACAGGGGGGCCCCTACGAGCAGTACTTC. The chain is built from TRBV6-1 and TRBJ2-7, with 9 nucleotides matching TRBD1. The CDR3 runs 14 residues. Germline V gene data show CDR1 as MNHNS and CDR2 as SASEGT. V was pared by 6 bases and J by 2 bases, with 5 bases of the junction left unmatched.